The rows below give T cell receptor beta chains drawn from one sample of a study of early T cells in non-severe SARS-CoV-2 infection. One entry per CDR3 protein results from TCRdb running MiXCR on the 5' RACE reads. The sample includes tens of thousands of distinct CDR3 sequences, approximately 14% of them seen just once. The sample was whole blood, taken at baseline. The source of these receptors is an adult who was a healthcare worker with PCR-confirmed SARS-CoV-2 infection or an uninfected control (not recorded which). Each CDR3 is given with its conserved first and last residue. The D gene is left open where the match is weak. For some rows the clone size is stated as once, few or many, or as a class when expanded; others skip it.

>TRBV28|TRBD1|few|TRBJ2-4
CASSPGTGVSKNIQYF
TGTGCCAGCAGTCCCGGGACAGGGGTTTCCAAAAACATTCAGTACTTC
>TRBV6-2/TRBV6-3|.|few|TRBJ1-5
CASGFLVNQPQHF
TGTGCCAGCGGGTTTCTTGTCAATCAGCCCCAGCATTTT
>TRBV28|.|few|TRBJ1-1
CASSSTWDVREAFF
TGTGCCAGCAGTTCAACCTGGGACGTTCGGGAAGCTTTCTTT
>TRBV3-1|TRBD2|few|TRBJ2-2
CASSPARGRASGELFF
TGTGCCAGCAGCCCCGCCCGCGGGAGGGCCAGCGGGGAGCTGTTTTTT
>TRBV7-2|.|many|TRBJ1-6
CASSDDRSTFSPLHF
TGTGCCAGCAGCGACGATCGCTCGACGTTTTCACCCCTCCACTTT
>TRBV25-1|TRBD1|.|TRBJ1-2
CASSTPRTGAAGYTF
TGTGCCAGCAGTACGCCCCGGACAGGGGCTGCTGGCTACACCTTC
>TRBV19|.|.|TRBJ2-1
CASSIRGTSYNEQFF
TGTGCCAGTAGTATAAGGGGAACCTCCTACAATGAGCAGTTCTTC
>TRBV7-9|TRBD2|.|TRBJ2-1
CASSAVLAGRFGQFF
TGTGCCAGCAGCGCCGTCCTAGCGGGGCGATTCGGGCAGTTCTTC
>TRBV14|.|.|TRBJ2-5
CASSPELVGVGETQYF
TGTGCCAGCAGCCCAGAGCTGGTAGGAGTCGGTGAGACCCAGTACTTC
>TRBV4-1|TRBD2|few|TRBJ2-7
CASSPASGRYPSF
TGCGCCAGCAGCCCGGCTAGCGGACGTTACCCTTCTTTC
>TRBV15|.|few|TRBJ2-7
CATSRGGVNSYEQYF
TGTGCCACCAGCAGAGGCGGGGTCAACTCCTACGAGCAGTACTTC
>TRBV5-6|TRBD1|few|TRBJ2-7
CASSLVGTGSYEQYF
TGTGCCAGCAGCTTGGTGGGGACAGGGAGCTACGAGCAGTACTTC
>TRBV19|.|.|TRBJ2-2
CASTPSDRGGQTGELFF
TGTGCCAGTACCCCGAGCGATCGAGGGGGTCAAACCGGGGAGCTGTTTTTT
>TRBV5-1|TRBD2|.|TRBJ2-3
CASSLASGKADTQYF
TGCGCCAGCAGCTTGGCTAGCGGGAAGGCAGATACGCAGTATTTT
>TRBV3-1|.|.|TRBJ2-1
CASSQGTTSYNEQFF
TGTGCCAGCAGCCAAGGGACTACCTCCTACAATGAGCAGTTCTTC
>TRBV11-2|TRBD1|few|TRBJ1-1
CASSLVARGHTEAFF
TGTGCCAGCAGCTTAGTGGCGAGGGGGCACACTGAAGCTTTCTTT
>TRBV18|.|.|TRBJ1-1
CASSPEGDTEAFF
TGTGCCAGCTCACCAGAAGGGGACACTGAAGCTTTCTTT
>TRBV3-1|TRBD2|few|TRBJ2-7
CASSPGLAVPEQYF
TGTGCCAGCAGCCCGGGACTAGCGGTGCCAGAGCAGTACTTC
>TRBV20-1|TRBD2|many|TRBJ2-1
CSGRVLAGHNEQFF
TGCAGTGGACGGGTCCTAGCGGGACACAATGAGCAGTTCTTC
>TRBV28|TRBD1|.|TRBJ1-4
CASSYQGTGGEKLFF
TGTGCCAGCAGTTACCAGGGGACAGGCGGAGAAAAACTGTTTTTT
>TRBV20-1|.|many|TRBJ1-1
CSAPILNTEAFF
TGCAGTGCTCCCATCCTGAACACTGAAGCTTTCTTT
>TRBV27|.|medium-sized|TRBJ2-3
CATNGGDRDTQYF
TGTGCCACCAACGGGGGAGACAGAGATACGCAGTATTTT
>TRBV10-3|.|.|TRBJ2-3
CATGKRGGTQSTDTQYF
TGTGCCACGGGCAAAAGGGGAGGCACCCAGAGCACAGATACGCAGTATTTT
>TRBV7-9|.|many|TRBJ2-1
CASSLVVTRAYNEQFF
TGTGCCAGCAGCTTAGTAGTGACTAGAGCCTACAATGAGCAGTTCTTC
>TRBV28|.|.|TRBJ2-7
CASSLGRVPYEQYF
TGTGCCAGCAGCTTGGGTCGCGTTCCCTACGAGCAGTACTTC
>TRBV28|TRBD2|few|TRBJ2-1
CASSPTRTSGSRSYNEQFF
TGTGCCAGCAGTCCCACCCGGACTAGCGGGAGTCGTTCCTACAATGAGCAGTTCTTC
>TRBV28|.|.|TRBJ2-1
CASSSGTRHNEQFF
TGTGCCAGCAGTTCCGGGACCCGACACAATGAGCAGTTCTTC
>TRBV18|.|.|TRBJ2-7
CASSPRPEAIEQYF
TGTGCCAGCTCACCAAGGCCGGAGGCTATCGAGCAGTACTTC
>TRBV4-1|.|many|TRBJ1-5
CASSQVIRDQPQHF
TGCGCCAGCAGCCAAGTGATTAGGGATCAGCCCCAGCATTTT
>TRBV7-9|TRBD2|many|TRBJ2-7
CASSPRTSSYEQYF
TGTGCCAGCAGCCCCAGGACTAGCTCCTACGAGCAGTACTTC
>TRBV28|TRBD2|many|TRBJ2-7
CASSLLAGGPYNSYEQYF
TGTGCCAGCAGTTTACTAGCGGGAGGGCCTTATAACTCCTACGAGCAGTACTTC
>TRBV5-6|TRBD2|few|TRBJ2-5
CASSYSPGTRKIYQETQYF
TGTGCCAGCAGCTACTCTCCCGGGACTAGAAAAATTTACCAAGAGACCCAGTACTTC